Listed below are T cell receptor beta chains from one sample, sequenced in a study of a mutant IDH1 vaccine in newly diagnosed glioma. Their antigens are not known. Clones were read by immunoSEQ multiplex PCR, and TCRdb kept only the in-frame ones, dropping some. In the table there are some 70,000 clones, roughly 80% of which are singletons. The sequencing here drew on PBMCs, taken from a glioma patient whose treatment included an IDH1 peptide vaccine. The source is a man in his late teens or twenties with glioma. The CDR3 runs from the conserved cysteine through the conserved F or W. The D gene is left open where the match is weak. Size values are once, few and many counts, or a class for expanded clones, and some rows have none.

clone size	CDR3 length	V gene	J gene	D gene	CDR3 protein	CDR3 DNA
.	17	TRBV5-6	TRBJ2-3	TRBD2	CASSEPGLALSTDTQYF	TGTGCCAGCAGCGAACCGGGACTAGCACTCAGCACAGATACGCAGTATTTT
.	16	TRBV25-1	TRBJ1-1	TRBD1	CASSDPRQGAVAEAFF	TGTGCCAGCAGTGACCCTAGACAGGGGGCTGTTGCTGAAGCTTTCTTT
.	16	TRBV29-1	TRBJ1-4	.	CSVGHVGQGGLWKLFF	TGCAGCGTTGGACACGTGGGTCAGGGTGGGTTATGGAAACTGTTTTTT
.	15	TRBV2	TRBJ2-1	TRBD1	CASKEGTGFYNEQFF	TGTGCCAGCAAGGAAGGGACAGGGTTTTACAATGAGCAGTTCTTC
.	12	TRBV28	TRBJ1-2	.	CASSPHRYGYTF	TGTGCCAGCAGTCCACACAGATATGGCTACACCTTC
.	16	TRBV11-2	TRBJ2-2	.	CASSLDLGRYAGELFF	TGTGCCAGCAGCTTAGATCTGGGGAGGTATGCCGGGGAGCTGTTTTTT
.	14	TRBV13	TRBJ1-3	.	CASSRTHSGNTIYF	TGTGCCAGCAGCCGAACTCACTCTGGAAACACCATATATTTT
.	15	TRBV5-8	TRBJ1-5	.	CASSFGQIINQPQHF	TGTGCCAGCAGCTTTGGACAGATTATCAATCAGCCCCAGCATTTT
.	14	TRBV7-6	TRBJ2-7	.	CASSLSGLSYEQYF	TGTGCCAGCAGCTTATCCGGACTCTCCTACGAGCAGTACTTC
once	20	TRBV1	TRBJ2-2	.	CTSSLRLGRESRTGTGELFF	TGCACCAGCAGCCTCCGACTAGGGCGGGAGAGCCGTACGGGAACCGGGGAGCTGTTTTTT